This TCR beta chain was recorded in a study of vaccination and CD4 T cells after COVID-19. Study-wide context: Each post-COVID sample was drawn after diagnosis, and the median interval was approximately 92 days (range 35 to 161). Overlapping spike peptides from SARS-CoV-2, HCoV-NL63, HCoV-OC43 and HCoV-229E served to stimulate the cells. Control cultures used a CEFX viral epitope pool, an HIV-1 Nef peptide pool, or no peptide. General observations from the study: A nonsignificant rise from roughly 22 to 38 was seen in the median number of SARS-CoV-2-reactive clonotypes.

V dropped 6 bases and J dropped 3; count of bases not matched to a gene: 7. This CDR3 has 13 amino acids. Per germline, CDR1 DFQATT and CDR2 SNEGSKA (reference sequence). Noted treatment: roughly 10-day PBMC culture with coronavirus spike peptide pools or control peptides (ViraFEST assay). Comment on this clonotype: The antigen is undetermined.

The Oncomine TCR Beta short-read assay generated sequence data from the DNA of cultured CD4+ T cells. TCRdb passed the PCR reads through MiXCR, listing each CDR3 protein once. The sample has about 8,500 distinct CDR3 sequences; approximately 22% are singletons. Sequencing was performed on cultured CD4+ T cells from blood. The origin of this receptor is a human donor with COVID-19. The genes are TRBV20-1 and TRBJ2-7; the match to TRBD1 covers 8 bases. The CDR3 DNA follows: TGCAGTGCGGCTGGGACAGGAGTCTACGAGCAGTACTTC. Translation: CSAAGTGVYEQYF.